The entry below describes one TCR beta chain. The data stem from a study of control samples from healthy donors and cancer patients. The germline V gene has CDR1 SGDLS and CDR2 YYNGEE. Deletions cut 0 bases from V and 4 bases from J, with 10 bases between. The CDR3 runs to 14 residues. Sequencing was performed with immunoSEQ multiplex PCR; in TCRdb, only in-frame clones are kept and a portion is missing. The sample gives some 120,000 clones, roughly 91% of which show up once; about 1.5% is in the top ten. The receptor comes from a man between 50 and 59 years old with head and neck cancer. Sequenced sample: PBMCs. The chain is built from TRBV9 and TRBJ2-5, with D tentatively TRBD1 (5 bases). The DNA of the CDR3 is TGTGCCAGCAGCGTAGGGCCAGGGCCAGAGACCCAGTACTTC. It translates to CASSVGPGPETQYF.